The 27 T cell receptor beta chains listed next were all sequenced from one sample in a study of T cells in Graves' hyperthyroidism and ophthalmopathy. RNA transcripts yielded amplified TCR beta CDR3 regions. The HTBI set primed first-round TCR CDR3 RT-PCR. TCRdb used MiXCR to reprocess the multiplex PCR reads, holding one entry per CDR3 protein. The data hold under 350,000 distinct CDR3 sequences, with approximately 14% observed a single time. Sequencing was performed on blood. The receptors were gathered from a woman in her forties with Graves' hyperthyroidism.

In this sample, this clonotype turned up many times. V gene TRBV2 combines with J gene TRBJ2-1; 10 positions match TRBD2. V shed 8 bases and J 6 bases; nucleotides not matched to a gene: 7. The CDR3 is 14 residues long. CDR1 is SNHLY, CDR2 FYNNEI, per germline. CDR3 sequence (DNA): TGTGCCAGCGGCCCCTTAGCGGGAGGCAATGAGCAGTTCTTC. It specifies CASGPLAGGNEQFF.

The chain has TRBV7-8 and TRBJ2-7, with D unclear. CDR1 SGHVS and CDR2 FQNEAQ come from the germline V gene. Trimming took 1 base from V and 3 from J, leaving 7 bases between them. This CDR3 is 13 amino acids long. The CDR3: CASSLGYGYEQYF. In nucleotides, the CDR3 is TGTGCCAGCAGCTTAGGTTACGGCTACGAGCAGTACTTC.

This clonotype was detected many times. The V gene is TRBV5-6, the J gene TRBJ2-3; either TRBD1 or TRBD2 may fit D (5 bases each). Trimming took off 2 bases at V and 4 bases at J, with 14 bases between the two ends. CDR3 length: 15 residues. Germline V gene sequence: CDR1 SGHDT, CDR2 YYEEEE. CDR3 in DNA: TGTGCCAGCAGCTTATGGGGGAGTGGGCCAGATACGCAGTATTTT. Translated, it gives CASSLWGSGPDTQYF.

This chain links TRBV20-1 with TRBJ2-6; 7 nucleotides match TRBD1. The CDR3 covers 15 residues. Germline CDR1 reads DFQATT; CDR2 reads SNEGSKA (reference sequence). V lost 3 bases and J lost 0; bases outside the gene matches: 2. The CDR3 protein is CSARGQSSGANVLTF. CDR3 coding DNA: TGCAGTGCTAGGGGACAGAGCTCTGGGGCCAACGTCCTGACTTTC.

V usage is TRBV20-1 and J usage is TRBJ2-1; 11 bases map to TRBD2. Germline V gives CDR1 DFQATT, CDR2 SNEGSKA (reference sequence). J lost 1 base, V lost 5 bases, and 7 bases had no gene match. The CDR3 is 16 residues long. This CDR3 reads CSAETGLADSYNEQFF. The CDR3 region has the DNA TGCAGTGCTGAGACGGGACTAGCGGATTCCTACAATGAGCAGTTCTTC.

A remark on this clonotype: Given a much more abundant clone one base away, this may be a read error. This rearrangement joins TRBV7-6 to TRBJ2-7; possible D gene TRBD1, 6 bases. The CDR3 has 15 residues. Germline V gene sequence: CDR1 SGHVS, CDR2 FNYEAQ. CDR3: CASSLEAGASYEHYF. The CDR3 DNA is TGTGCCAGCAGCTTAGAGGCAGGGGCCTCCTACGAGCACTACTTC.

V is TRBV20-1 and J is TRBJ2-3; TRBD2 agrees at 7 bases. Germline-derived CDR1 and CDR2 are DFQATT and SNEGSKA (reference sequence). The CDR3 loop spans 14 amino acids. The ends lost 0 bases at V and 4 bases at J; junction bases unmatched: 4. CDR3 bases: TGCAGTGCTAGAGATGCACGGGAGGCAGATACGCAGTATTTT. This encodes CSARDAREADTQYF.

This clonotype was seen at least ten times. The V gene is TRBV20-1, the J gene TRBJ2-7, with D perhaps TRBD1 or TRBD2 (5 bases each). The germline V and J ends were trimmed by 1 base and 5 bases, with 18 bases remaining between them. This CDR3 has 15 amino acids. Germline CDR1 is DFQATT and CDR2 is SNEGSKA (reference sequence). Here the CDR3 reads CSARVTAGALHEQYF. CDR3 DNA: TGCAGTGCTAGAGTGACGGCCGGGGCATTGCACGAGCAGTACTTC.

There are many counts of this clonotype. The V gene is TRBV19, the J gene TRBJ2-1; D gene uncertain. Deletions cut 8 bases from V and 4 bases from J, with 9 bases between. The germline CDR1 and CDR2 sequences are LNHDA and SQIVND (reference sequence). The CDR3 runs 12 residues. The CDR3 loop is CASGVQYNEQFF. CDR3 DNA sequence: TGTGCCAGTGGGGTACAGTACAATGAGCAGTTCTTC.

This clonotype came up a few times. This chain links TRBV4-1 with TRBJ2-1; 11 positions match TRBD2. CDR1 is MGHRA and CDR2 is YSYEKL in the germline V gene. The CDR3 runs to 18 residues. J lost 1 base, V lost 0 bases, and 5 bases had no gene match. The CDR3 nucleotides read TGCGCCAGCAGCCAAGATCGGGGACTAGCGGATTCCTACAATGAGCAGTTCTTC. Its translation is CASSQDRGLADSYNEQFF.

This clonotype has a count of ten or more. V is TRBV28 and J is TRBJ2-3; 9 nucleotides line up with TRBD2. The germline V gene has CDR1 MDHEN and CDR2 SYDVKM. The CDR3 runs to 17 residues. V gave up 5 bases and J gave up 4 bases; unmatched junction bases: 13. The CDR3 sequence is CASSAFSGSTRSDTQYF. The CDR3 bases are TGTGCCAGCAGTGCCTTTAGCGGGAGTACCAGGTCAGATACGCAGTATTTT.

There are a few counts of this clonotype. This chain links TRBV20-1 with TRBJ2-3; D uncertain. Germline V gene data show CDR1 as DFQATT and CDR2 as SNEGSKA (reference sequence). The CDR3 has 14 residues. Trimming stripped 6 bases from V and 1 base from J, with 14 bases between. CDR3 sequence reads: CSAMVRVRTDTQYF. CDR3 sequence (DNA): TGCAGTGCAATGGTGAGAGTCCGCACAGATACGCAGTATTTT.

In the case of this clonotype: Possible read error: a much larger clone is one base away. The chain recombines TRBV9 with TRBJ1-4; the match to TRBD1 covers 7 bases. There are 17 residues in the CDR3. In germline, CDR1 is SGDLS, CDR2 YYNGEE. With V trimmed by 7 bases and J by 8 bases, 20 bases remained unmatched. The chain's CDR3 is CASGPEIRGGEGEKLFF. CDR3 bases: TGTGCCAGCGGCCCGGAGATTAGAGGGGGCGAAGGGGAAAAACTGTTTTTT.

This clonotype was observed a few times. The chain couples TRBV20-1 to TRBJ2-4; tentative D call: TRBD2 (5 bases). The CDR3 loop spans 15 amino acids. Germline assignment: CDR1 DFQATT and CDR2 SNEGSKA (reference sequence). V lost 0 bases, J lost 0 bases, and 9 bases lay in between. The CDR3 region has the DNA TGCAGTGCTAGAGATCGGGAATTAGCCAAAAACATTCAGTACTTC. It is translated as CSARDRELAKNIQYF.

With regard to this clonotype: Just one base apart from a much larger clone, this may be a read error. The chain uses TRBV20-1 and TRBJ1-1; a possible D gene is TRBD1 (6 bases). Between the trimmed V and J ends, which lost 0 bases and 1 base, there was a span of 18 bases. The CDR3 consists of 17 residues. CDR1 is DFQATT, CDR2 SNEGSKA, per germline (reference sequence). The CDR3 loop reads CSARDRLGGEANTEAFF. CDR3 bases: TGCAGTGCTAGAGATCGCTTAGGGGGGGAGGCGAACACTGAAGCTTTCTTT.

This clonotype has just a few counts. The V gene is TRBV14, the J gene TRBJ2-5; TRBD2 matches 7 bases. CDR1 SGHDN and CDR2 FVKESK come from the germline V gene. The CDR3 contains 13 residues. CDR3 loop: CASKRGLGETQYF. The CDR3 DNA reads TGTGCAAGTAAGCGGGGACTCGGAGAGACCCAGTACTTC.

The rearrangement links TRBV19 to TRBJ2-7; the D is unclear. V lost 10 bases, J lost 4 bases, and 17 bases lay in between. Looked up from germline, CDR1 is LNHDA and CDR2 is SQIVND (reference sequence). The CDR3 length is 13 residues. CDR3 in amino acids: CATQVGGSYEQYF. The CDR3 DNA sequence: TGTGCCACCCAGGTTGGCGGCTCTTACGAGCAGTACTTC. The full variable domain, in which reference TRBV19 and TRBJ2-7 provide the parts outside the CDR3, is DGGITQSPKYLFRKEGQNVTLSCEQNLNHDAMYWYRQDPGQGLRLIYYSQIVNDFQKGDIAEGYSVSREKKESFPLTVTSAQKNPTAFYLCATQVGGSYEQYFGPGTRLTVT.

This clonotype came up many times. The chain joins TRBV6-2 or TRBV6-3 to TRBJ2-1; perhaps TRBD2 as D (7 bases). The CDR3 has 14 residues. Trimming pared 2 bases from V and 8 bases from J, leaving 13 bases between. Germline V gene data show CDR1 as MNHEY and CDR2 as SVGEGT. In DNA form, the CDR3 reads TGTGCCAGCAGTTACCTGGGCGGGGGCTATGAGCAGTTCTTC. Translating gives CASSYLGGGYEQFF.

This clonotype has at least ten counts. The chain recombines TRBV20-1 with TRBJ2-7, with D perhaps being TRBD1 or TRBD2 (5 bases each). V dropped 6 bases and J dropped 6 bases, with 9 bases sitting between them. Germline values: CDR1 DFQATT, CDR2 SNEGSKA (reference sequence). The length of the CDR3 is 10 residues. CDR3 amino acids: CSAAGGEQYF. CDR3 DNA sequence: TGCAGTGCGGCTGGGGGCGAGCAGTACTTC.

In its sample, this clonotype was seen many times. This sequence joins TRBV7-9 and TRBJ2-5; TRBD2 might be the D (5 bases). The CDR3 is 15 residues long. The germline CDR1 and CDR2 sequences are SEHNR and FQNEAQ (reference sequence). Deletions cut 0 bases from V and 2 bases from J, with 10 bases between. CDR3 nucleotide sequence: TGTGCCAGCAGCTTAGCGTCGAGCGGACAAGAGACCCAGTACTTC. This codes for CASSLASSGQETQYF.

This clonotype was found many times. CDR3 sequence reads: CASSLWGAPTDTQYF. CDR3 DNA sequence: TGTGCCAGCAGCTTGTGGGGGGCTCCCACAGATACGCAGTATTTT. This sequence joins TRBV5-6 and TRBJ2-3; perhaps D is TRBD1 or TRBD2 (6 bases each). CDR3 length: 15 amino acids. The V gene lost 1 base and the J gene lost 2 bases, with 11 bases spanning the gap. In germline, CDR1 is SGHDT, CDR2 YYEEEE.

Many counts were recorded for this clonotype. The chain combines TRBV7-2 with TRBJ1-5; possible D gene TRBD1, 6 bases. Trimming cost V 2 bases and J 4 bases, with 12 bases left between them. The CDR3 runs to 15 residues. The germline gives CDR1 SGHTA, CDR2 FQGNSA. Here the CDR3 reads CASSLYAGENQPQHF. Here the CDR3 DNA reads TGTGCCAGCAGCTTATATGCAGGGGAAAATCAGCCCCAGCATTTT. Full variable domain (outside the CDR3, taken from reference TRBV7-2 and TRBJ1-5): GAGVSQSPSNKVTEKGKDVELRCDPISGHTALYWYRQSLGQGLEFLIYFQGNSAPDKSGLPSDRFSAERTGGSVSTLTIQRTQQEDSAVYLCASSLYAGENQPQHFGDGTRLSIL.

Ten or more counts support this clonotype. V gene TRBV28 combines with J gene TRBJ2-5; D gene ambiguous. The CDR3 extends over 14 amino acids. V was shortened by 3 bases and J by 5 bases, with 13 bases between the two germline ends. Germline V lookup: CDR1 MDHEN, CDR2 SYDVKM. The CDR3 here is CASSFGVELETQYF. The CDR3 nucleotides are TGTGCCAGCAGTTTCGGTGTAGAGTTGGAGACCCAGTACTTC.

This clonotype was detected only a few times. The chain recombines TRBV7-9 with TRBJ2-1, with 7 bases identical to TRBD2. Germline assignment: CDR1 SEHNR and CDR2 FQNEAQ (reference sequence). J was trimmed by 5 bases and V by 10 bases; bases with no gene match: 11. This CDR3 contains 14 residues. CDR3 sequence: CAIPKGTTNNEQFF. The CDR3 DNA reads TGTGCCATTCCAAAGGGGACTACTAACAATGAGCAGTTCTTC.

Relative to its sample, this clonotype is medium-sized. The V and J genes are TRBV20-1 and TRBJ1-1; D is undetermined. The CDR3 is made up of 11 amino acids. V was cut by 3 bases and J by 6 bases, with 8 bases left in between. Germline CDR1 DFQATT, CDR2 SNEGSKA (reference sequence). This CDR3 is CSASSFPEAFF. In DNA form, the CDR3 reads TGCAGTGCTAGCTCCTTCCCTGAAGCTTTCTTT.

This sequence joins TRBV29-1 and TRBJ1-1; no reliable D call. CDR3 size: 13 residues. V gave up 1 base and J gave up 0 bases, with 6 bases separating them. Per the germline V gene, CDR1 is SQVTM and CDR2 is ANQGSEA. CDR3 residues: CSVEVALNTEAFF. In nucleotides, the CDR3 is TGCAGCGTTGAAGTAGCTTTGAACACTGAAGCTTTCTTT.

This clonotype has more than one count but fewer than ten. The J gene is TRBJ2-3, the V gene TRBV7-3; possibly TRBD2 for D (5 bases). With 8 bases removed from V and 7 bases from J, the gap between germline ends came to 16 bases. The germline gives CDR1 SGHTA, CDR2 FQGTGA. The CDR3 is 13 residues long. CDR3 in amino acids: CASSRGSSNTQYF. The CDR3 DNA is TGTGCCAGCTCTAGAGGGAGCTCCAATACGCAGTATTTT.